This T cell receptor beta chain was recovered during a study of T cells in Graves' hyperthyroidism and ophthalmopathy. Overall study results and limits: Ophthalmopathy and stable hyperthyroidism were told apart by a 13 V-J model. Blood also contained most expanded thyroid clonotypes above 0.001.

The V end was cut by 6 bases, the J end by 5 bases, with 23 bases between. This CDR3 has 17 amino acids. Germline lookup yields CDR1 SGHTA and CDR2 FQGNSA. Points on this clonotype: Its target is unknown.

TCR beta CDR3 regions were amplified from RNA. An initial round of RT-PCR targeting the TCR CDR3 relied on the HTBI primer set. One entry per CDR3 protein, called by TCRdb with MiXCR from the multiplex PCR reads. The repertoire holds over 650,000 distinct CDR3 sequences, with roughly 17% as singletons. No ophthalmopathy progression within 18 months constituted stable Graves' hyperthyroidism. Input material: blood. The sequence was collected from a man aged 18 to 29 with Graves' hyperthyroidism. The rearrangement links TRBV7-2 to TRBJ1-5; D may be TRBD1 (5 bases). The CDR3 coding sequence is TGTGCCAGCAGTCCCACAGGAGGGGCACCAAGGGATCAGCCCCAGCATTTT. Translating gives CASSPTGGAPRDQPQHF.